The 28 T cell receptor beta chains reported below all come from one sample, sequenced in a study of neurological immune-mediated disorders. MiXCR, run by TCRdb on the 5' RACE reads, gives a single entry per CDR3 protein. The sample shows fewer than 35,000 distinct CDR3 sequences, around 16% of them seen only once. Sample time point: technical triplicate 3. The sequenced sample consisted of CD4+ T cells from blood. The source of these receptors is a female donor with HTLV-1-associated myelopathy (HAM/TSP).

This clonotype was observed many times. The chain has TRBV5-1 and TRBJ1-1; TRBD1 matches at 10 bases. Germline lookup yields CDR1 SGHRS and CDR2 YFSETQ. V was clipped by 6 bases and J by 0 bases; unmatched bases: 5. The CDR3 consists of 15 residues. This CDR3 reads CASIGTGDVNTEAFF. Written as DNA, the CDR3 is TGCGCCAGCATCGGGACAGGGGACGTGAACACTGAAGCTTTCTTT.

A note on this clonotype: The germline gene is not matched at one end of the junction; a read error may be the cause. The J gene is TRBJ2-7, the V gene TRBV2; the match to TRBD1 covers 11 bases. The V gene's germline CDR1 is SNHLY and CDR2 FYNNEI. The CDR3 contains 14 residues. The CDR3 DNA reads TGTACCAGCAGTGAAGGGGACAGGGGGTATGAGCAGTACTTC. Translated, it gives CTSSEGDRGYEQYF.

At least ten counts were recorded for this clonotype. The V gene is TRBV7-2, the J gene TRBJ2-2; 8 positions match TRBD2. The V segment lost 6 bases and the J segment 0 bases; nucleotides outside the gene matches: 3. The CDR3 is 15 residues long. The germline CDR1 and CDR2 sequences are SGHTA and FQGNSA. Written as DNA, the CDR3 is TGTGCCAGCAGGCAAGCGGGGGCGAACACCGGGGAGCTGTTTTTT. Residues: CASRQAGANTGELFF.

This clonotype was recorded at least ten times. The chain is built from TRBV5-1 and TRBJ2-7; possibly TRBD1 or TRBD2 for D (6 bases each). V was pared by 2 bases and J by 3 bases, with 12 bases between. There are 14 residues in the CDR3. The V gene's germline CDR1 is SGHRS and CDR2 YFSETQ. The DNA of the CDR3 is TGCGCCAGCAGCTTTAGGGGGGCCAACTACGAGCAGTACTTC. This translates into CASSFRGANYEQYF.

This clonotype has ten or more counts. The chain employs TRBV18 and TRBJ1-6, with TRBD1 matching 7 bases. This CDR3 region has 15 residues. Trimming at V came to 8 bases and at J to 5 bases, leaving 9 bases not matched to a gene. CDR1 and CDR2 (germline): KGHSH, LQKENI. CDR3 nucleotides: TGTGCCAGCGCTGGGACAGTTGGTCATAATTCACCCCTCCACTTT. Translated: CASAGTVGHNSPLHF.

This clonotype has ten or more counts. This chain connects TRBV7-2 to TRBJ2-3; perhaps TRBD2 as D (5 bases). Trimming took 3 bases from V and 4 from J, leaving 14 bases between them. The CDR3 spans 15 residues. Germline V CDR1 and CDR2: SGHTA, FQGNSA. As DNA, the CDR3 is TGTGCCAGCAGCTTGGACCTAGCCGGGGCAGATACGCAGTATTTT. Translated: CASSLDLAGADTQYF.

This clonotype was seen at least ten times. As DNA, the CDR3 is TGCAGCGTTGAAGGAGTAGCGGGGGCCACAGATACGCAGTATTTT. It codes for CSVEGVAGATDTQYF. V usage is TRBV29-1 and J usage is TRBJ2-3; 9 bases fit TRBD2. Trimming took 1 base from V and 2 from J; bases not matched to a gene: 4. CDR3 length equals 15 residues. The germline CDR1 and CDR2 sequences are SQVTM and ANQGSEA.

Many counts were recorded for this clonotype. CDR3 residues: CASSVRRGGHNEQFF. Here the CDR3 DNA reads TGTGCCAGCAGCGTTCGGCGGGGGGGCCACAATGAGCAGTTCTTC. This sequence joins TRBV7-2 and TRBJ2-1; TRBD2 aligns across 9 bases. With 5 bases clipped from V and 5 bases from J, the junction kept 7 bases outside the gene matches. Germline loops: CDR1 SGHTA, CDR2 FQGNSA. The CDR3 runs to 15 residues.

This clonotype was picked up many times. CDR3 coding DNA: TGCAGTGCCGACGGGCAGGAGAACATTCAGTACTTC. Translation: CSADGQENIQYF. The rearrangement joins TRBV20-1 to TRBJ2-4; D uncertain. V lost 6 bases and J 7 bases, leaving 13 bases between the germline ends. The CDR3 loop spans 12 amino acids. Germline assignment: CDR1 DFQATT and CDR2 SNEGSKA (reference sequence).

This clonotype was found a few times. The chain is built from TRBV10-1 and TRBJ2-7; 7 bases agree with TRBD1. Trimming removed 6 bases from V and 10 bases from J; junction bases left unmatched: 9. The germline V gene has CDR1 WNHNN and CDR2 SYGVQD (reference sequence). The CDR3 contains 12 residues. This CDR3 is CASSPSDRSQYF. Written as DNA, the CDR3 is TGCGCCAGCAGCCCCTCGGACAGGTCCCAGTACTTC.

This clonotype was recorded at least ten times. This chain links TRBV6-8 with TRBJ2-1, with 9 nucleotides matching TRBD2. The CDR3 is 17 amino acids. V was pared by 8 bases and J by 5 bases, with 16 bases of the junction left unmatched. Germline CDR1 is MNHGY and CDR2 is SAAAGT. The CDR3 sequence is CASRLQREREENNEQFF. The CDR3 DNA reads as TGTGCCAGCCGCCTTCAGAGAGAGCGGGAGGAGAACAATGAGCAGTTCTTC.

This clonotype is categorized as medium-sized. The gene calls are TRBV29-1 and TRBJ1-1, with a possible D match to TRBD1 (6 bases). The germline V gene encodes CDR1 SQVTM and CDR2 ANQGSEA. Between the trimmed V and J ends, which lost 6 bases and 2 bases, there was a span of 10 bases. This CDR3 spans 12 amino acids. The CDR3 coding sequence is TGCAGCGTGGGACACCCTAACACTGAAGCTTTCTTT. Translation: CSVGHPNTEAFF. Full variable domain (missing parts from reference TRBV29-1 and TRBJ1-1): SAVISQKPSRDICQRGTSLTIQCQVDSQVTMMFWYRQQPGQSLTLIATANQGSEATYESGFVIDKFPISRPNLTFSTLTVSNMSPEDSSIYLCSVGHPNTEAFFGQGTRLTVV.

This clonotype was seen ten or more times. The chain carries TRBV5-1 and TRBJ2-5; D call uncertain. This CDR3 spans 13 amino acids. V lost 6 bases and J lost 1, with 10 bases in between. Germline assignment: CDR1 SGHRS and CDR2 YFSETQ. The CDR3: CASNVNLQETQYF. The DNA of the CDR3 is TGCGCCAGCAACGTAAACCTCCAAGAGACCCAGTACTTC.

This clonotype showed up many times. The chain links TRBV7-2 to TRBJ1-4, with D unresolved. Germline lookup yields CDR1 SGHTA and CDR2 FQGNSA. V lost 5 bases to trimming and J lost 0 bases, with 13 bases between them. There are 16 residues in the CDR3. CDR3: CASSPLLSPTNEKLFF. CDR3 DNA: TGTGCCAGCAGCCCGCTACTGAGCCCAACTAATGAAAAACTGTTTTTT. Together with reference TRBV7-2 and TRBJ1-4, the CDR3 gives the full variable domain: GAGVSQSPSNKVTEKGKDVELRCDPISGHTALYWYRQSLGQGLEFLIYFQGNSAPDKSGLPSDRFSAERTGGSVSTLTIQRTQQEDSAVYLCASSPLLSPTNEKLFFGSGTQLSVL.

This clonotype came up many times. V gene TRBV7-2 combines with J gene TRBJ1-5; 8 nucleotides line up with TRBD1. V gave up 6 bases and J gave up 2 bases; unmatched junction bases: 6. The CDR3 consists of 15 residues. Germline CDR1 is SGHTA and CDR2 is FQGNSA. CDR3 nucleotides: TGTGCCAGCAGTTCGGGACAGGCGCGCAATCAGCCCCAGCATTTT. Amino acid sequence: CASSSGQARNQPQHF.

About this clonotype itself: Because the CDR3's place on the DNA is in doubt, the DNA is left out and the CDR3 is given as listed by TCRdb. This chain uses TRBV7-3 with TRBJ2-1; the DNA was not used to check the table's D call, TRBD2. Looked up from germline, CDR1 is SGHTA and CDR2 is FQGTGA. The CDR3 numbers 21 amino acids, ends counted. The CDR3 region is CASSIYLCSATGTSGQLAQFF.

About this clonotype itself: One junction end does not reproduce the germline sequence, and a read error may be involved. The chain is built from TRBV3-1 and TRBJ2-2, with a weak D call TRBD2 (6 bases). CDR1 and CDR2 (germline): LGHDT, YNNKEL (reference sequence). The CDR3 totals 17 residues. The chain's CDR3 is CASSQAPGATYTVELFF. The CDR3 DNA is TGTGCCAGCAGCCAGGCCCCGGGAGCAACCTACACCGTGGAGCTGTTTTTT.

This clonotype was counted ten times or more. Written as DNA, the CDR3 is TGCGCCAGCAGCCTCACCGCGACTGGGGCGGCAGATACGCAGTATTTT. Its translation: CASSLTATGAADTQYF. The chain links TRBV5-1 to TRBJ2-3; the D gene is possibly TRBD1 (5 bases). The germline gives CDR1 SGHRS, CDR2 YFSETQ. The CDR3 contains 16 residues. V shed 4 bases and J shed 4 bases, with 19 bases lying between them.

This clonotype has ten or more counts. The chain combines TRBV29-1 with TRBJ2-3; perhaps TRBD1 as D (7 bases). Germline values: CDR1 SQVTM, CDR2 ANQGSEA. The CDR3 is 15 residues long. Trimming removed 4 bases from V and 1 base from J, with 15 bases in between. CDR3 sequence: CSVGGGQGGTDTQYF. CDR3 bases: TGCAGCGTTGGAGGGGGGCAGGGGGGCACAGATACGCAGTATTTT.

This clonotype came up many times. The chain couples TRBV12-3 or TRBV12-4 to TRBJ2-1; D call uncertain. Trimming shortened V by 5 bases and J by 6 bases, and 14 bases separated the two germline ends. The CDR3 is 14 amino acids. The CDR3 DNA is TGTGCCAGCAGTGGCCAAAACTCACGCAATGAGCAGTTCTTC. Protein sequence: CASSGQNSRNEQFF.

This clonotype was counted ten times or more. The chain uses TRBV18 and TRBJ1-1; a possible D gene is TRBD1 (6 bases). This CDR3 has 15 amino acids. From germline, CDR1 is KGHSH and CDR2 LQKENI. Trimming shortened V by 8 bases and J by 0 bases, and 16 bases separated the two germline ends. The CDR3 DNA sequence: TGTGCCAGCAAATCCGGGACAACCATGAACACTGAAGCTTTCTTT. Protein product: CASKSGTTMNTEAFF.

By share of the sample, this clonotype is medium-sized (0.01 to 0.1%). The chain recombines TRBV29-1 with TRBJ1-2; D might be TRBD1 (5 bases). Trimming shortened V by 4 bases and J by 3 bases, and 12 bases separated the two germline ends. The CDR3 is made up of 13 amino acids. CDR1 and CDR2 from the germline V gene are SQVTM and ANQGSEA. As DNA, the CDR3 is TGCAGCGTTGCGGGCAGCAGGGACTATGGCTACACCTTC. This encodes CSVAGSRDYGYTF.

Concerning this clonotype itself: Relative to the germline gene, one junction end is altered; a read error may explain this. The chain couples TRBV14 to TRBJ2-7; TRBD1 agrees at 8 bases. The germline V gene has CDR1 SGHDN and CDR2 FVKESK. The CDR3 spans 15 residues. CDR3 residues: CASNQDGQGGSEQYF. The CDR3 nucleotides are TGTGCCAGCAACCAAGACGGACAGGGAGGAAGTGAGCAGTACTTC. The full variable domain, completed using reference TRBV14 and TRBJ2-7, is EAGVTQFPSHSVIEKGQTVTLRCDPISGHDNLYWYRRVMGKEIKFLLHFVKESKQDESGMPNNRFLAERTGGTYSTLKVQPAELEDSGVYFCASNQDGQGGSEQYFGPGTRLTVT.

This chain uses TRBV4-1 with TRBJ2-2; a weak D match, TRBD1 (5 bases). This CDR3 is built from 15 residues. Germline V gene sequence: CDR1 MGHRA, CDR2 YSYEKL. The V gene lost 6 bases and the J gene lost 1 base, with 12 bases spanning the gap. CDR3 loop: CASSLSRVNTGELFF. DNA of the CDR3: TGCGCCAGCAGTCTGTCCAGGGTGAACACCGGGGAGCTGTTTTTT.

This sequence joins TRBV27 and TRBJ2-7; no clear D. Germline values: CDR1 MNHEY, CDR2 SMNVEV (reference sequence). The V end was cut by 3 bases, the J end by 6 bases, with 9 bases between. This CDR3 is 12 amino acids long. This CDR3 reads CASSFLGREQYF. The CDR3 DNA sequence: TGTGCCAGCAGTTTCCTTGGGCGCGAGCAGTACTTC.

This clonotype was observed at least ten times. The chain recombines TRBV20-1 with TRBJ1-2; 9 bases agree with TRBD1. The germline V gene encodes CDR1 DFQATT and CDR2 SNEGSKA (reference sequence). The CDR3 runs to 13 residues. V lost 7 bases and J lost 6; bases outside the gene matches: 9. This CDR3 is CSDRGPLRDGYTF. The CDR3 DNA reads as TGCAGTGACAGGGGGCCCCTAAGGGATGGCTACACCTTC.

This clonotype was observed many times. V and J are TRBV6-5 and TRBJ2-5, with 9 bases fitting TRBD2. Trimming took 6 bases from V and 3 from J; bases not matched to a gene: 8. The germline gives CDR1 MNHEY, CDR2 SVGAGI. The CDR3 is made up of 15 amino acids. In nucleotides, the CDR3 is TGTGCCAGCAGACAAGTGACTAGCGGAGAAGAGACCCAGTACTTC. Its protein is CASRQVTSGEETQYF.

This clonotype was seen ten or more times. The J gene is TRBJ1-2, the V gene TRBV20-1; unclear D gene. Germline-derived CDR1 and CDR2 are DFQATT and SNEGSKA (reference sequence). V shed 6 bases and J shed 2 bases, with 19 bases lying between them. The CDR3 covers 15 residues. In DNA form, the CDR3 reads TGCAGTGCCGAAACGAGTTTACGTGGAAACTATGGCTACACCTTC. Translating it yields CSAETSLRGNYGYTF.